One TCR beta chain is described in this entry. This clonotype was seen a handful of times. Its antigen specificity is not known. Base qualities are missing; no much larger clone stands one base away. Full-length TCR variable regions were amplified by 5' RACE PCR with constant-region reverse primers, followed by semi-nested PCR with Nested Universal Primer A. Using the ReliaPrep RNA Cell Miniprep System, total RNA was extracted, and the SMARTer RACE 5'/3' Kit was then used to reverse transcribe the RNA into 5'RACE-ready cDNA. Full-length TCR alpha and beta libraries were barcoded with multiplex adaptors and sequenced on an Illumina MiSeq. The original methods were these. For each of nine subset-tissue groups, sequencing data from the five patients were combined, and the groups were compared by unsupervised clustering of TCR gene usage. The Morisita-Horn index was used to calculate repertoire similarity, with shared sequences weighted according to their contribution to each repertoire. TCRdb reran the public reads through fastp at Q25 and MiXCR, keeping productive beta chains. One record per CDR3 amino acid sequence lists the most common genes and DNA. These V and J calls are TCRdb output, not the study's own analysis. Recorded for this sample are approximately 23,000 distinct CDR3 sequences; more than 25% of them occurred a single time. 2% to 2.5% of the sample is in the top ten clones.

The sample originates from a study (dated by TCRdb to between 2014 and 2017). For context, the study as a whole: The study tested whether tumor-infiltrating Tregs in breast cancer are recruited from blood Tregs or converted in situ from other CD4+ T cell subsets. The research as a whole found: The greatest overlap of tumor-infiltrating Treg TCR alpha and beta sequences was with tumor naive CD4+ T cells, followed next by blood naive CD4+ T cells. The validation in the larger cohort was limited to a single TCR beta V-J rearrangement instead of whole repertoires. The TCR gene usage of tumor memory CD4+ T cells clustered together with blood and lymph node memory CD4+ cells and with lymph node naive CD4+ cells.

The Miltenyi Naive CD4+ T Cell Isolation kit was used to purify naive CD4+ T cells, and CD25 microbeads were used to remove Tregs. Tregs, naive and memory CD4+ T cells from tumor, blood and ipsilateral draining lymph nodes of five breast cancer patients underwent full-length TCR alpha and beta sequencing. Tumor tissue and lymph nodes from ipsilateral axillary dissection were perfused with PBS, minced and digested with collagenase I and hyaluronidase. FACS confirmed that the sorted cell populations were more than 90% pure. The cysteine opens and the phenylalanine closes a CDR3 of 15 amino acids. The retained sequence is limited to the CDR3, 45 bases, with the frame set at the first base. CDR1 and CDR2 are read off the germline V gene as MNHEY and SVGAGI. V is cut back by 5 bases and J by 2 bases, with 4 bases in the junction unmatched.

The chain uses TRBV6-5 and TRBJ1-3; TRBD1 lines up with 9 middle nucleotides. What was sequenced was tumor-infiltrating naive CD4+ T cells sorted from the breast tumor. This specimen's cell subset or site label, interpreted: naive CD4+ T cells, CD4+CD45RA+CD25-. The source of this sequence is a female donor with breast cancer. For the CDR3, the sequence is CASSTDRGPGNTIYF. The DNA sequence follows: TGTGCCAGCAGTACGGACAGGGGACCTGGAAACACCATATATTTT.